A single TCR beta chain is shown here with its context. A sample-barcoded 5' primer and a J-beta primer mix were used in a second PCR of about 7 to 12 cycles. TCRdb analysed the 5' RACE reads with MiXCR anew, one entry per CDR3 protein. The sample holds more than 900,000 distinct CDR3 sequences, less than 25% seen once. This entry is derived from a study of blood T cells in healthy people across ages. The V end lost 1 base, the J end lost 7 bases, and 8 bases lay between the germline ends. The CDR3 runs 13 residues. In germline, CDR1 is SGHTA, CDR2 FQGNSA. This sample was also put to use in a study of T cells of mothers and their children.

This clonotype originated in a girl between 2 and 10 years old in good health. The V and J genes are TRBV7-2 and TRBJ2-4; D is unresolved. The sequenced sample consisted of blood. The CDR3 nucleotides are TGTGCCAGCAGCTTAGAAGGGATGAACATTCAGTACTTC. This encodes CASSLEGMNIQYF.